Listed below are T cell receptor beta chains from one sample, sequenced in a study of cytomegalovirus exposure and HLA in healthy donors. Assay used: immunoSEQ multiplex PCR; TCRdb lists only in-frame clones, some missing. The table has fewer than 200,000 clones, around nine tenths seen once. Sequencing input: PBMCs. These receptors originate from a man aged 18 to 29 in good health and CMV-seropositive. Both conserved end residues are part of each CDR3. The order of the fields is J gene, clone size, V gene, D gene, CDR3 DNA, CDR3 protein. The D gene is left open where the match is weak. Only part of the rows carry a size: once, few, many, or a class if the clone is expanded.

j_gene: TRBJ2-2
abundance: NA
v_gene: TRBV27
d_gene: NA
CDR3nt: TGTGCCAGCAGCCGACTACAGTCGAACACCGGGGAGCTGTTTTTT
CDR3aa: CASSRLQSNTGELFF

j_gene: TRBJ2-7
abundance: NA
v_gene: TRBV6-1
d_gene: NA
CDR3nt: TGTGCCAGCAGCCCGCTAGCGTCCTACGAGCAGTACTTC
CDR3aa: CASSPLASYEQYF

j_gene: TRBJ2-7
abundance: few
v_gene: TRBV19
d_gene: TRBD2
CDR3nt: TGTGCCAGTAGTAGCGGACTAGCTCACACCTTC
CDR3aa: CASSSGLAHTF

j_gene: TRBJ1-5
abundance: once
v_gene: TRBV7-2
d_gene: NA
CDR3nt: TGTGCCAGCAGCTTTTCCGGGGGACAGCCCCAGCATTTT
CDR3aa: CASSFSGGQPQHF

j_gene: TRBJ1-1
abundance: NA
v_gene: TRBV11-2
d_gene: NA
CDR3nt: TGTGCCAGCAGCTTAGGGCGGGGAACGAACACTGAAGCTTTCTTT
CDR3aa: CASSLGRGTNTEAFF

j_gene: TRBJ2-1
abundance: NA
v_gene: TRBV4-1
d_gene: TRBD2
CDR3nt: TGCGCCAGCAGCCAAAGACCGCTAGCGGGAGGGGGCAATGAGCAGTTCTTC
CDR3aa: CASSQRPLAGGGNEQFF

j_gene: TRBJ2-2
abundance: NA
v_gene: TRBV28
d_gene: NA
CDR3nt: TGTGCCAGCAGTCCTATCCCAGGAGGGCCGGACACCGGGGAGCTGTTTTTT
CDR3aa: CASSPIPGGPDTGELFF

j_gene: TRBJ2-1
abundance: once
v_gene: TRBV27
d_gene: TRBD2
CDR3nt: TGTGCCAGCAGTTTGGGCGGGGGGCGGGTCTTC
CDR3aa: CASSLGGGRVF

j_gene: TRBJ2-5
abundance: NA
v_gene: TRBV25-1
d_gene: TRBD2
CDR3nt: TGTGCCAGCAGTGATACTAGCGGGGGAGGAGAGACCCAGTACTTC
CDR3aa: CASSDTSGGGETQYF

j_gene: TRBJ2-7
abundance: NA
v_gene: TRBV14
d_gene: TRBD2
CDR3nt: TGTGCCAGCAGCTCCGGGACTAGCGCCTCCGAGCAGTACTTC
CDR3aa: CASSSGTSASEQYF

j_gene: TRBJ2-1
abundance: NA
v_gene: TRBV6-6
d_gene: TRBD2
CDR3nt: TGTGCCGTTACTAGCGGGGGGCACAATGAGCAGTTCTTC
CDR3aa: CAVTSGGHNEQFF

j_gene: TRBJ2-7
abundance: NA
v_gene: TRBV6-5
d_gene: NA
CDR3nt: TGTGCCAGCAGTCATGGAGGTCCTGGCTACGAGCAGTACTTC
CDR3aa: CASSHGGPGYEQYF

j_gene: TRBJ1-5
abundance: once
v_gene: TRBV7-8
d_gene: NA
CDR3nt: TGTGCCAGCACGGCAGGGGAGGGTATTCAGCCCCAGCATTTT
CDR3aa: CASTAGEGIQPQHF

j_gene: TRBJ2-1
abundance: NA
v_gene: TRBV18
d_gene: TRBD1
CDR3nt: TGTGCCAGCTCACCGGCAGGGGGTGTTGAGCAGTTCTTC
CDR3aa: CASSPAGGVEQFF

j_gene: TRBJ1-2
abundance: NA
v_gene: TRBV4-1
d_gene: TRBD1
CDR3nt: TGCGCCAGCAGCCAAGATACCCGGGACAGAGACTATGGCTACACCTTC
CDR3aa: CASSQDTRDRDYGYTF

j_gene: TRBJ1-1
abundance: NA
v_gene: TRBV28
d_gene: NA
CDR3nt: TGTGCCAGCAGTCCGTGGACAGCCCCGAACACTGAAGCTTTCTTT
CDR3aa: CASSPWTAPNTEAFF

j_gene: TRBJ1-1
abundance: NA
v_gene: TRBV27
d_gene: TRBD1
CDR3nt: TGTGCCAGCAGTTGGGACAGGGCCTTTTACGCTGAAGCTTTCTTT
CDR3aa: CASSWDRAFYAEAFF

j_gene: TRBJ2-1
abundance: NA
v_gene: TRBV6-4
d_gene: TRBD2
CDR3nt: TGTGCCAGCAGTGACGGACTAGCGGACTACAATGAGCAGTTCTTC
CDR3aa: CASSDGLADYNEQFF

j_gene: TRBJ2-3
abundance: NA
v_gene: TRBV2
d_gene: TRBD2
CDR3nt: TGTGCCAGCATCCGGGGGGGGGACACAGATACGCAGTATTTT
CDR3aa: CASIRGGDTDTQYF

j_gene: TRBJ2-2
abundance: NA
v_gene: TRBV27
d_gene: NA
CDR3nt: TGTGCCAGCAGTTTCAGGGCCGTAAACACCGGGGAGCTGTTTTTT
CDR3aa: CASSFRAVNTGELFF

j_gene: TRBJ1-2
abundance: NA
v_gene: TRBV27
d_gene: NA
CDR3nt: TGTGCCAGCTCCCACAGGGCTCGAAACTATGGCTACACCTTC
CDR3aa: CASSHRARNYGYTF

j_gene: TRBJ1-3
abundance: few
v_gene: TRBV30
d_gene: NA
CDR3nt: TGTGCCTGGGACAGCCTCTCTGGAAACACCATATATTTT
CDR3aa: CAWDSLSGNTIYF

j_gene: TRBJ2-2
abundance: NA
v_gene: TRBV5-1
d_gene: TRBD1
CDR3nt: TGCGCCAGCAGCTCGGATCAGGGGGCGAACACCGGGGAGCTGTTTTTT
CDR3aa: CASSSDQGANTGELFF

j_gene: TRBJ2-7
abundance: NA
v_gene: TRBV28
d_gene: NA
CDR3nt: TGTGCCAGCTCCTCCGAGTTCCAGGGCCCGGGGTACTTC
CDR3aa: CASSSEFQGPGYF

j_gene: TRBJ2-1
abundance: few
v_gene: TRBV14
d_gene: TRBD2
CDR3nt: TGTGCCAGCAGCCAACCCCTGGGACTAGCGAGCTACAATGAGCAGTTCTTC
CDR3aa: CASSQPLGLASYNEQFF

j_gene: TRBJ1-5
abundance: NA
v_gene: TRBV28
d_gene: TRBD1
CDR3nt: TGTGCCAGCAGTGACGGACAGGGAGGTTTTGGGCCCCAGCATTTT
CDR3aa: CASSDGQGGFGPQHF

j_gene: TRBJ1-5
abundance: NA
v_gene: TRBV15
d_gene: NA
CDR3nt: TGTGCCACCAGCAGAGATCGTCTGCGGGGGCAGCCCCAGCATTTT
CDR3aa: CATSRDRLRGQPQHF

j_gene: TRBJ2-3
abundance: NA
v_gene: TRBV30
d_gene: NA
CDR3nt: TGTGCCTGGAGTTTCGGGGTCGGGGATACGCAGTATTTT
CDR3aa: CAWSFGVGDTQYF

j_gene: TRBJ2-2
abundance: NA
v_gene: TRBV27
d_gene: NA
CDR3nt: TGTGCCAGCAGTTTATCCCTATTGGGTACAGGTGGGAACACCGGGGAGCTGTTTTTT
CDR3aa: CASSLSLLGTGGNTGELFF

j_gene: TRBJ2-5
abundance: NA
v_gene: TRBV5-4
d_gene: NA
CDR3nt: TGTGCCAGCACCCGGCAGGCGGGGTATGAAGAGACCCAGTACTTC
CDR3aa: CASTRQAGYEETQYF

j_gene: TRBJ1-1
abundance: NA
v_gene: TRBV7-6
d_gene: TRBD1
CDR3nt: TGTGCCAGCAGCTTAGTGGGCGGCGACAGGGCTGAAGCTTTCTTT
CDR3aa: CASSLVGGDRAEAFF

j_gene: TRBJ2-1
abundance: NA
v_gene: TRBV6-6
d_gene: TRBD2
CDR3nt: TGTGCCAGCAGCCCCGGGACTAGCGGTAACAATGAGCAGTTCTTC
CDR3aa: CASSPGTSGNNEQFF

j_gene: TRBJ1-5
abundance: NA
v_gene: TRBV6-4
d_gene: NA
CDR3nt: TGTGCCAGCAGTGACTCGCACCGGGACTCCAGACAGCACGGGAATCAGCCCCAGCATTTT
CDR3aa: CASSDSHRDSRQHGNQPQHF

j_gene: TRBJ2-3
abundance: few
v_gene: TRBV7-2
d_gene: TRBD1
CDR3nt: TGTGCCAGCAGCTTATACGGCACGGGACAGGGGAGCACAGATACGCAGTATTTT
CDR3aa: CASSLYGTGQGSTDTQYF

j_gene: TRBJ2-4
abundance: NA
v_gene: TRBV9
d_gene: NA
CDR3nt: TGTGCCAGCAGCTCCGGGGATGTCAAAAACATTCAGTACTTC
CDR3aa: CASSSGDVKNIQYF

j_gene: TRBJ1-3
abundance: NA
v_gene: TRBV27
d_gene: NA
CDR3nt: TGTGCCAGCAGTCCAAATCGGGACTCTGGAAACACCATATATTTT
CDR3aa: CASSPNRDSGNTIYF

j_gene: TRBJ1-5
abundance: NA
v_gene: TRBV6-5
d_gene: TRBD1
CDR3nt: TGTGCCAGCAGACGACAGGGGGTAAGGCAGCCCCAGCATTTT
CDR3aa: CASRRQGVRQPQHF

j_gene: TRBJ2-1
abundance: NA
v_gene: TRBV13
d_gene: NA
CDR3nt: TGTGCCAGCAGCTCCCGGTATAGCGGTTACTACAATGAGCAGTTCTTC
CDR3aa: CASSSRYSGYYNEQFF

j_gene: TRBJ1-1
abundance: few
v_gene: TRBV27
d_gene: NA
CDR3nt: TGTGCCAGCACCCCCGTGGCGGGGGCGGACACTGAAGCTTTCTTT
CDR3aa: CASTPVAGADTEAFF

j_gene: TRBJ2-2
abundance: NA
v_gene: TRBV30
d_gene: TRBD2
CDR3nt: TGTGCCTGGAGCAAGCGGGGGAACCTGAACACCGGGGAGCTGTTTTTT
CDR3aa: CAWSKRGNLNTGELFF

j_gene: TRBJ1-2
abundance: NA
v_gene: TRBV28
d_gene: TRBD1
CDR3nt: TGTGCCAGCAGGGTGGGACAGGACTATGGCTACACCTTC
CDR3aa: CASRVGQDYGYTF

j_gene: TRBJ1-2
abundance: NA
v_gene: TRBV6-6
d_gene: NA
CDR3nt: TGTGCCAGCAGTTACAGTAGCAGGGCGGATGGCTACACCTTC
CDR3aa: CASSYSSRADGYTF

j_gene: TRBJ2-1
abundance: once
v_gene: TRBV6-1
d_gene: TRBD1
CDR3nt: TGTGCCAGCAGTGACCCGGGACAGAGCTCCTACAATGAGCAGTTCTTC
CDR3aa: CASSDPGQSSYNEQFF

j_gene: TRBJ2-1
abundance: many
v_gene: TRBV2
d_gene: NA
CDR3nt: TGTGCCAGCAGTGCTGGTACGGGACAAAGGATTCATGAGCAGTTCTTC
CDR3aa: CASSAGTGQRIHEQFF

j_gene: TRBJ2-5
abundance: NA
v_gene: TRBV10-3
d_gene: NA
CDR3nt: TGTGCCACTAGGGGAGGGGGGGCCCAAGAGACCCAGTACTTC
CDR3aa: CATRGGGAQETQYF

j_gene: TRBJ1-3
abundance: NA
v_gene: TRBV19
d_gene: NA
CDR3nt: TGTGCCAGTTACTTGGGGCAGGGAAACACCATATATTTT
CDR3aa: CASYLGQGNTIYF

j_gene: TRBJ1-3
abundance: once
v_gene: TRBV6-5
d_gene: NA
CDR3nt: TGTGCCAGCAGTAGGGGCGGATCTTCTCCTTACACCATATATTTT
CDR3aa: CASSRGGSSPYTIYF